The present T cell receptor beta chain was sequenced within a study of neurological immune-mediated disorders (dated by TCRdb to between 2018 and 2021). In terms of the full investigation: Among the roughly 34 multiple sclerosis patients, relapsing-remitting MS was present in some 31 and secondary progressive MS was present in 3. The 90 to 120 TCR-beta libraries covered PBMC samples along with longitudinal samples, technical triplicates, and paired sorted CD4+ and CD8+ T-cell subsets. Peripheral blood TCR-beta repertoires from patients with HTLV-I-associated myelopathy (HAM/TSP), patients with multiple sclerosis, and healthy controls were compared in the study using UMI-based sequencing. Of the roughly 68 subjects in the cohort, about 14 were HAM/TSP patients, approximately 34 were multiple sclerosis patients, and some 20 were healthy controls.

The table lists this clonotype with many counts. This receptor's antigen is unknown. The input lacks base qualities; no much larger clone sits a single base away. cDNA was synthesized by template-switch 5'RACE using a primer with a 10-nucleotide random unique molecular identifier that tagged each TCR transcript. Over 180 million TCR-beta sequences, covering 15-18 subjects, were produced in each sequencing run. Total RNA was extracted with the RNeasy kit. Using the KAPA Real-time Library Amplification kit, TCR-beta VDJ regions were amplified with primers for the TCR constant region and the 5'RACE anchor. A first PCR added sample indexes and Illumina adaptors, and a second PCR then raised library yield. After Ampure bead purification, the roughly 650 bp TCR product was size-selected on a 2% E-gel SizeSelection system. Before pooling, library quality was assessed on a Bioanalyzer, concentration was determined with Qubit, and library quantification was performed with the Kapa Library Quantification kit. An Illumina HiSeq 2500 was used to sequence the libraries paired-end at 2 x 150 bp. To increase sequence diversity, roughly 24-31% phiX was spiked into each library pool. Concerning the study's data processing: The UMI-based MiGEC pipeline processed quality-filtered reads and removed over 85% of raw TCR sequences during error correction. IMGT germline references were used for alignment of VDJ genes, and clonotypes were defined by a unique CDR3 amino acid sequence together with V-J genes. VDJtools evaluated clonal expansion, Shannon diversity and CDR3 relatedness (CalcPairwiseDistances, ClusterSamples); CLCbio workbench built phylogenetic trees. Clones with at least 8 unique UMIs were defined as expanded, with this threshold being based on coefficient-of-variation modelling across technical triplicates. TCRdb reprocessing: public reads trimmed at Q25 with fastp, clones called with MiXCR, in-frame beta chains kept. Rows are unified per CDR3 protein, each entry keeping the most common DNA and genes. TCRdb, not the original authors, processed these V and J calls. The sample records 60,000 to 70,000 distinct CDR3 sequences, roughly 5.6% of which are singletons. The ten largest clones represent approximately 5.6% of the sample.

The paper's findings and limits, for the study overall: TCR clonal expansion was greatest in HAM/TSP patients and smallest in MS patients, who ranked below even healthy controls. Across subjects, expanded clones never shared an identical CDR3 amino acid sequence, which suggests that the TCR-beta repertoires in every group were private. The MS cluster was not associated with any clinical or MRI features, and the authors stated that larger cohorts are needed. In a phylogenetic analysis, the repertoires of 18 out of 34 MS patients fell into a single cluster of related CDR3 sequences, pointing to a possible signature at the repertoire level.

Libraries from unsorted PBMCs were made from 2 million PBMCs kept in RNAlater at -80 degrees C until RNA extraction. Multiple sclerosis patients were enrolled in a US clinical protocol under which disease progression was evaluated by magnetic resonance imaging. Peripheral blood was subjected to Ficoll-Hypaque density gradient centrifugation to isolate PBMCs, which were then cryopreserved in liquid nitrogen. The CDR3 numbers 14 residues from cysteine through phenylalanine. Kept here is only the CDR3 DNA, which spans 42 bases and is read in frame from base 1. From a lookup of the germline V gene (reference sequence), CDR1 and CDR2 are DFQATT and SNEGSKA. V sheds 0 bases and J sheds 5 bases, leaving 14 bases between their ends.

The TCR was taken from a human donor with multiple sclerosis. The donor label of this sample is uncertain. Sequencing was carried out using PBMCs. The chain links TRBV20-1 with TRBJ2-7, and perhaps TRBD1 as D gene, on 6 matching bases. At the DNA level, the sequence is TGCAGTGCTAGAGATCGGTACAGGGAGAACGAGCAGTACTTC. Its translation is CSARDRYRENEQYF.